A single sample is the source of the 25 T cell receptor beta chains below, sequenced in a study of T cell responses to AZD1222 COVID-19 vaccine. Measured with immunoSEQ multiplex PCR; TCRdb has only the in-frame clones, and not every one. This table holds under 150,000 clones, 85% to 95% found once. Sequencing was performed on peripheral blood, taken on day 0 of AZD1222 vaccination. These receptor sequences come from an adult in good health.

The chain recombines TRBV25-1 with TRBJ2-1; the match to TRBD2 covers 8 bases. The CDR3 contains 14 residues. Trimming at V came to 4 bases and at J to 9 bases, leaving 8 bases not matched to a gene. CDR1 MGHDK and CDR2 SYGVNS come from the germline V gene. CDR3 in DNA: TGTGCCAGCAGTGGGACTAGCCTCGGGGGTGAGCAGTTCTTC. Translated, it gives CASSGTSLGGEQFF. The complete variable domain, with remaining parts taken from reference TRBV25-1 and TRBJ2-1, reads EADIYQTPRYLVIGTGKKITLECSQTMGHDKMYWYQQDPGMELHLIHYSYGVNSTEKGDLSSESTVSRIRTEHFPLTLESARPSHTSQYLCASSGTSLGGEQFFGPGTRLTVL.

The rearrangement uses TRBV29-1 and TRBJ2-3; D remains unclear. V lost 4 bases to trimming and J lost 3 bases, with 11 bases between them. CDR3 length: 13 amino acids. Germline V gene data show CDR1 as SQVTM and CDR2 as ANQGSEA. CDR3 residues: CSVGDGYTDTQYF. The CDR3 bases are TGCAGCGTTGGCGATGGGTATACAGATACGCAGTATTTT.

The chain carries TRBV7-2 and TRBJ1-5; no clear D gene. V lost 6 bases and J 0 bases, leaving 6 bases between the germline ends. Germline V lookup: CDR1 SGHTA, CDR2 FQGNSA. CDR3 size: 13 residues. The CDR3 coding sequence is TGTGCCAGCAGAAGGAATAGCAATCAGCCCCAGCATTTT. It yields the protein CASRRNSNQPQHF.

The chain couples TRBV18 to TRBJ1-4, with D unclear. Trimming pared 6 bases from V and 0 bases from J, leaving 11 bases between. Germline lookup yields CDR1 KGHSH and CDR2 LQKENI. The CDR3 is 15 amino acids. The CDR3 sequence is CASSYRDPTNEKLFF. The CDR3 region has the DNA TGTGCCAGCTCCTACCGAGACCCAACTAATGAAAAACTGTTTTTT.

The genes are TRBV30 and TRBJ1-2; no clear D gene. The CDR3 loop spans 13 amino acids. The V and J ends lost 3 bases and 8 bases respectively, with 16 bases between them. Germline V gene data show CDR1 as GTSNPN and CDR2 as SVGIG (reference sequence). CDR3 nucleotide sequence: TGTGCCTGGAGACTCGGGAGGGCTGAGGGCTACACCTTC. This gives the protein CAWRLGRAEGYTF.

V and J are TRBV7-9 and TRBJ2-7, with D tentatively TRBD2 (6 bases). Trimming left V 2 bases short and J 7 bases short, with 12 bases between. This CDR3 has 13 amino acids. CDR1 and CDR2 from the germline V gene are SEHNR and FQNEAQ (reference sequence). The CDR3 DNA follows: TGTGCCAGCAGCTTAATCCCGGGGAGGGAGCAGTACTTC. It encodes CASSLIPGREQYF. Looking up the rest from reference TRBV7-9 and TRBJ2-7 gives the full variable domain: DTGVSQNPRHKITKRGQNVTFRCDPISEHNRLYWYRQTLGQGPEFLTYFQNEAQLEKSRLLSDRFSAERPKGSFSTLEIQRTEQGDSAMYLCASSLIPGREQYFGPGTRLTVT.

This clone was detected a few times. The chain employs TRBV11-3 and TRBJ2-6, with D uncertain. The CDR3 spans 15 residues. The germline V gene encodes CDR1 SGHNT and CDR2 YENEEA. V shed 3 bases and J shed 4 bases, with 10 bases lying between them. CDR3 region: CASSFGDRGANVLTF. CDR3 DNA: TGTGCCAGCAGCTTCGGCGATCGCGGGGCCAACGTCCTGACTTTC.

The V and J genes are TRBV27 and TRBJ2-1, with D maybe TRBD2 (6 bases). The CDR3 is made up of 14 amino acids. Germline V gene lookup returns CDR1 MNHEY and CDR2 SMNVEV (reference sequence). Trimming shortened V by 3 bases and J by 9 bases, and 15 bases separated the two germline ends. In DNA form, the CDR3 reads TGTGCCAGCAGTTTGGCGGGGAGTTTCGGTGAGCAGTTCTTC. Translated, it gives CASSLAGSFGEQFF.

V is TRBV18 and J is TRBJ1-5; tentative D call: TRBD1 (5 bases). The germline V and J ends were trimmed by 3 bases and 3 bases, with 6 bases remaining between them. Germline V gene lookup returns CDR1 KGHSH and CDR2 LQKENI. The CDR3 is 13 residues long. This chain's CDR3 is CASSPGVNQPQHF. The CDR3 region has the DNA TGTGCCAGCTCACCGGGGGTCAATCAGCCCCAGCATTTT.

CDR3 bases: TGTGCCAGCTCACCAGTCCCGGCAGATACGCAGTATTTT. Translation gives CASSPVPADTQYF. The chain joins TRBV18 to TRBJ2-3; no clear D. The V and J ends lost 2 bases and 4 bases respectively, with 7 bases between them. CDR1 is KGHSH and CDR2 is LQKENI in the germline V gene. The CDR3 consists of 13 residues.

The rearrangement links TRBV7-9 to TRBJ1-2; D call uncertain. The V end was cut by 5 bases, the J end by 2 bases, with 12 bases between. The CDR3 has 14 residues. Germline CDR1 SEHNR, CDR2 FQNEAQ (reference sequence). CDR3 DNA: TGTGCCAGCAGCGGACTTAGTAGCAACTATGGCTACACCTTC. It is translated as CASSGLSSNYGYTF.

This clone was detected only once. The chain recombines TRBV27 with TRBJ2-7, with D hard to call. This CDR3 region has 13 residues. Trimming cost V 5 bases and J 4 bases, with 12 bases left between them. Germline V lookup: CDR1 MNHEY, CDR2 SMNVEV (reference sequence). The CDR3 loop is CASSPLTRYEQYF. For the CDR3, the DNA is TGTGCCAGCAGTCCCCTTACCCGTTACGAGCAGTACTTC.

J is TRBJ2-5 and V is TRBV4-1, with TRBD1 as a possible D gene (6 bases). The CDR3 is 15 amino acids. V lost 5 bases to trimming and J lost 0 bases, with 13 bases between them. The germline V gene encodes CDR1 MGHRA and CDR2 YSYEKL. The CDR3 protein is CASSFLGQNQETQYF. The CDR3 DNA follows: TGCGCCAGCAGCTTTCTCGGACAGAACCAAGAGACCCAGTACTTC.

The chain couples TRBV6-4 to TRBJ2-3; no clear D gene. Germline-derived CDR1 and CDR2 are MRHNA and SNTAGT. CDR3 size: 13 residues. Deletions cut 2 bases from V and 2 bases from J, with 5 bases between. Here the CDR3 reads CASSDSPTDTQYF. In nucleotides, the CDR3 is TGTGCCAGCAGTGACAGCCCCACAGATACGCAGTATTTT.

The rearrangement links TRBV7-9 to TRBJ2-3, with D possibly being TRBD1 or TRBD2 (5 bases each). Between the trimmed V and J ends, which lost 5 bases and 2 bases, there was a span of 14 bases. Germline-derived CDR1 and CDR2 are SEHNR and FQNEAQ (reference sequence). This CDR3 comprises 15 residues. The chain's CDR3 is CASSPGAYFTDTQYF. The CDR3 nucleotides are TGTGCCAGCAGCCCCGGGGCCTATTTCACAGATACGCAGTATTTT. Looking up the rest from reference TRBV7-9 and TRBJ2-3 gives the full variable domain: DTGVSQNPRHKITKRGQNVTFRCDPISEHNRLYWYRQTLGQGPEFLTYFQNEAQLEKSRLLSDRFSAERPKGSFSTLEIQRTEQGDSAMYLCASSPGAYFTDTQYFGPGTRLTVL.

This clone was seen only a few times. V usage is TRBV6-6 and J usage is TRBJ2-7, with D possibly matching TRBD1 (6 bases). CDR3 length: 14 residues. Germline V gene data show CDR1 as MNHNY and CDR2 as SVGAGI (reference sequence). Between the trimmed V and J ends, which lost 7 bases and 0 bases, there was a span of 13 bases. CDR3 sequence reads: CASKAGTFSYEQYF. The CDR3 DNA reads TGTGCCAGCAAGGCCGGGACATTCTCCTACGAGCAGTACTTC.

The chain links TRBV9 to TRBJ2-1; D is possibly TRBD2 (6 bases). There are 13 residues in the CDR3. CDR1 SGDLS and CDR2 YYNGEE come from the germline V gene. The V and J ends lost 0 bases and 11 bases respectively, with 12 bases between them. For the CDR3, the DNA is TGTGCCAGCAGCGTAGCTGGGGGGTTGCAGCAGTTCTTC. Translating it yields CASSVAGGLQQFF. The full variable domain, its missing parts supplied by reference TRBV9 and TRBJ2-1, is DSGVTQTPKHLITATGQRVTLRCSPRSGDLSVYWYQQSLDQGLQFLIQYYNGEERAKGNILERFSAQQFPDLHSELNLSSLELGDSALYFCASSVAGGLQQFFGPGTRLTVL.

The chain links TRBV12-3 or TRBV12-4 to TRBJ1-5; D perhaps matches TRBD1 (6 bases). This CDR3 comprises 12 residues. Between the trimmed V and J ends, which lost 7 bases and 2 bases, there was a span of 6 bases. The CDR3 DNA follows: TGTGCCAGCACAGGGGGCAATCAGCCCCAGCATTTT. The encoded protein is CASTGGNQPQHF.

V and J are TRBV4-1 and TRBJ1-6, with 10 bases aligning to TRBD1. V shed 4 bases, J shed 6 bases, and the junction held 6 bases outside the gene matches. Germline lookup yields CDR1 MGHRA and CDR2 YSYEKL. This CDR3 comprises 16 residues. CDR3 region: CASSLGQGVSNSPLHF. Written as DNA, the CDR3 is TGCGCCAGCAGCCTAGGACAGGGGGTTTCTAATTCACCCCTCCACTTT.

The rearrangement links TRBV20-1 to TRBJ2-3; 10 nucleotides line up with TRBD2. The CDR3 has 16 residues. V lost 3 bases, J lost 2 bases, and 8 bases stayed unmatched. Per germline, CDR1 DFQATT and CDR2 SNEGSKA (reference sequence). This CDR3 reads CSASWFLAGDTDTQYF. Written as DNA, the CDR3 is TGCAGTGCTAGTTGGTTCCTAGCGGGGGACACAGATACGCAGTATTTT.

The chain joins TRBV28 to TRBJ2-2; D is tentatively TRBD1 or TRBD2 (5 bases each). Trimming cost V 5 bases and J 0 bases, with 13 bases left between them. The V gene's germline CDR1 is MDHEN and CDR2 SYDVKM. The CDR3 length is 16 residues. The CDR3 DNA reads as TGTGCCAGCAGTACCAGGGACGCCACGAACACCGGGGAGCTGTTTTTT. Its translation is CASSTRDATNTGELFF.

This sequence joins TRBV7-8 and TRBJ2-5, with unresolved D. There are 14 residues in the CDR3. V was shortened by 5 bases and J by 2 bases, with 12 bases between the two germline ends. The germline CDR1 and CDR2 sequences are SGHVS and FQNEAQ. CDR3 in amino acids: CASSGRISQETQYF. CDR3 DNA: TGTGCCAGCAGCGGAAGAATTAGTCAAGAGACCCAGTACTTC.

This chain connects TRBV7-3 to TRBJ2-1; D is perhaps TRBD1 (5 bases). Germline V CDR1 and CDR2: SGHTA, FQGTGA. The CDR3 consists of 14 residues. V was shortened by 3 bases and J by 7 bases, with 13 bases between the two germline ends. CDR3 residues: CASSFLGPLNEQFF. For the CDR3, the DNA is TGTGCCAGCAGCTTTCTGGGGCCCTTGAATGAGCAGTTCTTC. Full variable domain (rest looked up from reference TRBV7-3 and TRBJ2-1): GAGVSQTPSNKVTEKGKYVELRCDPISGHTALYWYRQSLGQGPEFLIYFQGTGAADDSGLPNDRFFAVRPEGSVSTLKIQRTERGDSAVYLCASSFLGPLNEQFFGPGTRLTVL.

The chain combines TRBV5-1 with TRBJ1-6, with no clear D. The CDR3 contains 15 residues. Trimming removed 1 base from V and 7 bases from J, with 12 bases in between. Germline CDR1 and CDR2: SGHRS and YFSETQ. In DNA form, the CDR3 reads TGCGCCAGCAGCTTGTTCGAGAACGGCAATTCACCCCTCCACTTT. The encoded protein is CASSLFENGNSPLHF.

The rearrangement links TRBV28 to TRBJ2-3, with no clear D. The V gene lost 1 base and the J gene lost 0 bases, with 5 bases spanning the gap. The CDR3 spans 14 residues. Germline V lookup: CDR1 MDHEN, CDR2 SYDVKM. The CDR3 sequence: CASSLSYSTDTQYF. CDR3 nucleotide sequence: TGTGCCAGCAGTTTATCGTATAGCACAGATACGCAGTATTTT.